This T cell receptor beta chain emerged from a study of cytomegalovirus exposure and HLA in healthy donors. Germline CDR1 is SGHRS and CDR2 is YFSETQ. The CDR3 totals 16 residues. Trimming cost V 1 base and J 6 bases, with 17 bases left between them. It was with 60 Vbeta and 13 Jbeta primers that the PCR ran. Sequencing used immunoSEQ multiplex PCR; TCRdb keeps in-frame clones, though not all of them. The repertoire holds 120,000 or so clones, with 65% to 80% as singletons. V usage is TRBV5-1 and J usage is TRBJ1-3; D might be TRBD1 (5 bases). The sequenced sample consisted of PBMCs. The clonotype comes from a man aged 18 to 29 in good health and CMV-seropositive. CDR3 amino acids: CASSLSGRSTENTIYF. Here the CDR3 DNA reads TGCGCCAGCAGCTTGTCAGGGAGGAGCACAGAAAACACCATATATTTT.